Below are 18 T cell receptor beta chains sequenced from a single sample in a study of blood T cell repertoires in COVID-19 (dated by TCRdb to 2018 to 2021). The method was the immunoSEQ multiplex PCR assay. In its TCRdb copy, this immuneACCESS table keeps in-frame sequences only and misses some clones. Where compared with another copy, unresolved V genes explain less than half of these, and the others have no known cause. This sample lists some 400,000 clones; roughly nine tenths were detected once. The ten most abundant clones make up around 1.7% of the sample. Input material: PBMCs or T cells enriched from blood (not recorded which). Receptors originate from a woman aged 25 to 39 who had recovered from COVID-19.

This chain uses TRBV19 with TRBJ2-6, with a tentative D call TRBD1 (5 bases). CDR1 LNHDA and CDR2 SQIVND come from the germline V gene (reference sequence). CDR3 length equals 16 residues. Trimming shortened V by 5 bases and J by 1 base, and 12 bases separated the two germline ends. The CDR3 here is CASSGPTVSGANVLTF. For the CDR3, the DNA is TGTGCCAGTAGTGGACCGACAGTTTCTGGGGCCAACGTCCTGACTTTC. The entire variable domain, with the rest obtained from reference TRBV19 and TRBJ2-6, is as follows: DGGITQSPKYLFRKEGQNVTLSCEQNLNHDAMYWYRQDPGQGLRLIYYSQIVNDFQKGDIAEGYSVSREKKESFPLTVTSAQKNPTAFYLCASSGPTVSGANVLTFGAGSRLTVL.

The chain joins TRBV4-3 to TRBJ2-1, with TRBD1 identical over 10 bases. This CDR3 has 15 residues. CDR1 is LGHNA, CDR2 YSLEER, per germline. V shed 4 bases, J shed 12 bases, and the junction held 12 bases outside the gene matches. The DNA of the CDR3 is TGCGCCAGCAGCCCCAGGGACAGGGGCGACATGGGGCAGTTCTTC. This gives the protein CASSPRDRGDMGQFF.

The chain links TRBV15 to TRBJ1-1, with D unclear. Looked up from germline, CDR1 is LNHNV and CDR2 is YYDKDF (reference sequence). V lost 1 base, J lost 5 bases, and 17 bases lay in between. CDR3 size: 16 residues. This chain's CDR3 is CATSRVWGPRDTEAFF. For the CDR3, the DNA is TGTGCCACCAGCAGAGTTTGGGGTCCCCGGGATACTGAAGCTTTCTTT. The complete variable domain, with remaining parts taken from reference TRBV15 and TRBJ1-1, reads DAMVIQNPRYQVTQFGKPVTLSCSQTLNHNVMYWYQQKSSQAPKLLFHYYDKDFNNEADTPDNFQSRRPNTSFCFLDIRSPGLGDTAMYLCATSRVWGPRDTEAFFGQGTRLTVV.

This chain links TRBV3-1 (or the pseudogene TRBV3-2) with TRBJ1-1; 7 nucleotides agree with TRBD1. This CDR3 is built from 15 residues. J gave up 0 bases and V 5 bases, and 6 bases lay outside the gene matches. Germline V lookup: CDR1 LGHDT, CDR2 YNNKEL (reference sequence). In DNA form, the CDR3 reads TGTGCCAGCAGCTCATGGACAGGCATGAACACTGAAGCTTTCTTT. Translated, it gives CASSSWTGMNTEAFF.

The rearrangement uses TRBV5-1 and TRBJ2-1; 8 bases are shared with TRBD2. Losses at the gene ends were 2 bases for V and 4 bases for J; bases not matched to a gene: 5. CDR3 length: 15 residues. Germline V gene lookup returns CDR1 SGHRS and CDR2 YFSETQ. CDR3 region: CASSFSSGAYNEQFF. CDR3 nucleotides: TGCGCCAGCAGCTTCAGTAGCGGGGCTTACAATGAGCAGTTCTTC. Complete variable domain (other parts from reference TRBV5-1 and TRBJ2-1): KAGVTQTPRYLIKTRGQQVTLSCSPISGHRSVSWYQQTPGQGLQFLFEYFSETQRNKGNFPGRFSGRQFSNSRSEMNVSTLELGDSALYLCASSFSSGAYNEQFFGPGTRLTVL.

This clone was picked up one time. The V gene is TRBV27, the J gene TRBJ1-1; D is undetermined. The V end lost 3 bases, the J end lost 9 bases, and 14 bases lay between the germline ends. There are 13 residues in the CDR3. CDR1 and CDR2 from the germline V gene are MNHEY and SMNVEV (reference sequence). The CDR3 sequence is CASSLAAYDKAFF. The CDR3 DNA reads as TGTGCCAGCAGTTTGGCGGCCTACGATAAAGCTTTCTTT.

This clone appeared a few times. The V gene is TRBV7-2, the J gene TRBJ2-7; 7 nucleotides agree with TRBD1. Trimming cost V 2 bases and J 1 base; bases outside gene matches: 2. The V gene's germline CDR1 is SGHTA and CDR2 FQGNSA. The CDR3 is made up of 14 amino acids. Here the CDR3 reads CASSLPGQSYEQYF. In DNA form, the CDR3 reads TGTGCCAGCAGCTTACCGGGACAGTCCTACGAGCAGTACTTC.

V gene TRBV10-3 combines with J gene TRBJ2-1; the match to TRBD1 covers 10 bases. With V trimmed by 6 bases and J by 8 bases, 10 bases remained unmatched. Germline loops: CDR1 ENHRY, CDR2 SYGVKD. This CDR3 has 15 amino acids. The CDR3 here is CAIRPAGQGNDEQFF. The DNA for the CDR3 is TGTGCCATCAGGCCGGCGGGACAGGGGAACGATGAGCAGTTCTTC.

The table lists this clone with a count of one. Compared with germline, one end of the junction differs, possibly owing to a read error. This chain connects TRBV10-1 to TRBJ1-1; no reliable D call. This CDR3 comprises 13 residues. CDR1 and CDR2 from the germline V gene are WNHNN and SYGVQD (reference sequence). The DNA of the CDR3 is TGCGCCAGCAGTGAGGTGCGCAACAGTGAAGCTTTCTTT. It encodes CASSEVRNSEAFF.

The chain combines TRBV13 with TRBJ1-1; 7 positions match TRBD1. This CDR3 has 15 residues. Germline trimming cut 5 bases from V and 0 bases from J; bases unmatched to any gene: 6. Germline loops: CDR1 PRHDT, CDR2 FYEKMQ (reference sequence). The CDR3 DNA follows: TGTGCCAGCAGCGAACAGGGGATGGTGAACACTGAAGCTTTCTTT. As protein: CASSEQGMVNTEAFF.

V usage is TRBV9 and J usage is TRBJ2-7; tentative D call: TRBD2 (6 bases). Germline loops: CDR1 SGDLS, CDR2 YYNGEE. Trimming shortened V by 4 bases and J by 0 bases, and 14 bases separated the two germline ends. This CDR3 has 15 amino acids. The CDR3 nucleotides read TGTGCCAGCAGCCCTCGCGGGGACCCCTCCTACGAGCAGTACTTC. Its translation: CASSPRGDPSYEQYF.

The CDR3 here is CATRGGNQPQHF. CDR3 in DNA: TGTGCCACCCGCGGCGGCAATCAGCCCCAGCATTTT. The rearrangement uses TRBV6-5 and TRBJ1-5; no definite D call. Germline V gene lookup returns CDR1 MNHEY and CDR2 SVGAGI. The CDR3 consists of 12 residues. Trimming took 10 bases from V and 2 from J, leaving 9 bases between them.

The genes are TRBV5-6 and TRBJ2-6; D not resolved. Germline-derived CDR1 and CDR2 are SGHDT and YYEEEE. CDR3 length: 17 amino acids. Trimming shortened V by 4 bases and J by 3 bases, and 17 bases separated the two germline ends. The CDR3 nucleotides are TGTGCCAGCAGCCCCTCGCGGCCCGGTCATGGGGCCAACGTCCTGACTTTC. Its protein product is CASSPSRPGHGANVLTF. Supplemented by reference TRBV5-6 and TRBJ2-6, the full variable domain reads DAGVTQSPTHLIKTRGQQVTLRCSPKSGHDTVSWYQQALGQGPQFIFQYYEEEERQRGNFPDRFSGHQFPNYSSELNVNALLLGDSALYLCASSPSRPGHGANVLTFGAGSRLTVL.

The gene calls are TRBV5-4 and TRBJ1-6, with D uncertain. V was cut by 0 bases and J by 3 bases, with 10 bases left in between. Looked up from germline, CDR1 is SGHNT and CDR2 is YYREEE (reference sequence). The CDR3 is 16 amino acids. The CDR3 bases are TGTGCCAGCAGCTTGGCCAGCCGGGGCTATAATTCACCCCTCCACTTT. Translation gives CASSLASRGYNSPLHF.

This clone was counted a few times. The J gene is TRBJ2-4, the V gene TRBV19; D not resolved. CDR1 and CDR2 (germline): LNHDA, SQIVND (reference sequence). The V end was cut by 5 bases, the J end by 13 bases, with 15 bases between. The CDR3 runs to 12 residues. DNA for the CDR3: TGTGCCAGTAGTTCCCGATGGGCAGACCAGTACTTC. It yields the protein CASSSRWADQYF.

The chain couples TRBV29-1 to TRBJ2-3; possibly TRBD1 for D (5 bases). In germline, CDR1 is SQVTM, CDR2 ANQGSEA. CDR3 length equals 13 residues. V shed 4 bases and J shed 6 bases, with 14 bases lying between them. In DNA form, the CDR3 reads TGCAGCGTTGGGGTTCGCCCAGGGGATACGCAGTATTTT. It translates to CSVGVRPGDTQYF.

This chain uses TRBV3-1 (or the pseudogene TRBV3-2) with TRBJ2-3; 7 nucleotides line up with TRBD1. In germline, CDR1 is LGHDT, CDR2 YNNKEL (reference sequence). This CDR3 spans 15 amino acids. Losses at the gene ends were 0 bases for V and 12 bases for J; bases not matched to a gene: 12. The chain's CDR3 is CASSQDAGRGYRQYF. The CDR3 bases are TGTGCCAGCAGCCAAGATGCCGGCAGGGGGTACAGACAGTATTTT.

The chain couples TRBV6-2 or TRBV6-3 to TRBJ1-1, with 9 bases matching TRBD1. V trimming: 4 bases; J trimming: 1 base; junction bases outside the gene matches: 4. This CDR3 is 15 amino acids long. The germline V gene has CDR1 MNHEY and CDR2 SVGEGT. CDR3 protein: CASSSLTGGNTEAFF. In DNA, the CDR3 is TGTGCCAGCAGTTCTCTGACAGGGGGGAACACTGAAGCTTTCTTT.